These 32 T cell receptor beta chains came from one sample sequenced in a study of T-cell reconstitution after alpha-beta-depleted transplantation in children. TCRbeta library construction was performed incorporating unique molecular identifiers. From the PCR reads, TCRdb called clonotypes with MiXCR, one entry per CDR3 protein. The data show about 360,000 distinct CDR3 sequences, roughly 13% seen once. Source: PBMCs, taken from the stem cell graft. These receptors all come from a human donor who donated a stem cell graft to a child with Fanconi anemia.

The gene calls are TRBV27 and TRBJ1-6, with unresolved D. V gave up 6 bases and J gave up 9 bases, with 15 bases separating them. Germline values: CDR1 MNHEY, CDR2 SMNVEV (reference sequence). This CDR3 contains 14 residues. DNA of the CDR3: TGTGCCAGCAGCCCCCGGGAGAGATTTTCACCCCTCCACTTT. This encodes CASSPRERFSPLHF.

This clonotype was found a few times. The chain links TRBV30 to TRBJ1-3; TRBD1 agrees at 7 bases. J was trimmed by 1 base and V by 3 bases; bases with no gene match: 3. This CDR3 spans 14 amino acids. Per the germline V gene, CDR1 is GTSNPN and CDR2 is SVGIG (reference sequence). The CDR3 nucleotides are TGTGCCTGGAGGCGGGACAGATCTGGAAACACCATATATTTT. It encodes CAWRRDRSGNTIYF.

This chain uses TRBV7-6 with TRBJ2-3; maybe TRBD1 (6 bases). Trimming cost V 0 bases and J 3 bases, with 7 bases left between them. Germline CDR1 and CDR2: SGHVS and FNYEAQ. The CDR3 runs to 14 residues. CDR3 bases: TGTGCCAGCAGCTTAGCGACAGGAACAGATACGCAGTATTTT. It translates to CASSLATGTDTQYF.

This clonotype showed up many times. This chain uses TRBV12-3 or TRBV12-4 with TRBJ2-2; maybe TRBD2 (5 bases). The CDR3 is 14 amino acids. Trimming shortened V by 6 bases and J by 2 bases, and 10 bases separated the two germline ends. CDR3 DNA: TGTGCCAGCAGCCAAAGCGGTAACACCGGGGAGCTGTTTTTT. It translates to CASSQSGNTGELFF.

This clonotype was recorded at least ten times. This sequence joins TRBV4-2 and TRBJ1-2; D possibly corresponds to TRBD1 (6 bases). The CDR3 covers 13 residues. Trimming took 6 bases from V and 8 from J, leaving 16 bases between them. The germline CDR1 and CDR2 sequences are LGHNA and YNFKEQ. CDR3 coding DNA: TGTGCCAGCAGTCAAACAGGGACGCGGGGCTACACCTTC. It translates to CASSQTGTRGYTF.

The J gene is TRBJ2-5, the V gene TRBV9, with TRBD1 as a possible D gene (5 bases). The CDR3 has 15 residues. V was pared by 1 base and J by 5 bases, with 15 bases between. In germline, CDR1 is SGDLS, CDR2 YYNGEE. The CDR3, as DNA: TGTGCCAGCAGCGTATTTGGGGCGGCGTATGAGACCCAGTACTTC. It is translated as CASSVFGAAYETQYF.

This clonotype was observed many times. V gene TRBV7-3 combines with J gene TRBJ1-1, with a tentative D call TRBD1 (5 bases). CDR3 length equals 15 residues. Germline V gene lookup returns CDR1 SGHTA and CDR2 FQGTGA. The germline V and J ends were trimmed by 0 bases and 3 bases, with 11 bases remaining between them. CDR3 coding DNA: TGTGCCAGCAGCTTAACGGGGGATGGGGACACTGAAGCTTTCTTT. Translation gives CASSLTGDGDTEAFF.

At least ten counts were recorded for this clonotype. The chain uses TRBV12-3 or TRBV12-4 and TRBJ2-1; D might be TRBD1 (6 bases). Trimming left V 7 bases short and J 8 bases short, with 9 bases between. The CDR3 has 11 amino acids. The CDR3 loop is CASKEGDEQFF. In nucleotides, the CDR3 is TGTGCCAGCAAAGAGGGGGATGAGCAGTTCTTC.

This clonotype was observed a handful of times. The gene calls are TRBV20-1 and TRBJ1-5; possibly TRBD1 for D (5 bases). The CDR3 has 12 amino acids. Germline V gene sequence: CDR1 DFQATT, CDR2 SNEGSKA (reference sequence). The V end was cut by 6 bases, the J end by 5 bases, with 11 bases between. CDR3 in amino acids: CSASREDQPQHF. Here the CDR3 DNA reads TGCAGTGCCTCCAGGGAGGATCAGCCCCAGCATTTT.

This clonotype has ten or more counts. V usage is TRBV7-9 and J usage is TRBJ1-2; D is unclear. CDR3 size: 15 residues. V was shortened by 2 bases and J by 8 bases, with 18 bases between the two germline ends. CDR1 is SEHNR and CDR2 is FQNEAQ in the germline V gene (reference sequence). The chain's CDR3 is CASSLRDGSSRGYTF. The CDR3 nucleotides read TGTGCCAGCAGCTTACGAGACGGTTCAAGTAGGGGCTACACCTTC.

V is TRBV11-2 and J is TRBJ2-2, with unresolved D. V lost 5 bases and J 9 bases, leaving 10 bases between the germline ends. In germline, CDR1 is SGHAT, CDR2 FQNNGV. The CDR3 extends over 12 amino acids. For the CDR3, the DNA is TGTGCCAGCAGCCGTGGAGCCAGGGAGCTGTTTTTT. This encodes CASSRGARELFF. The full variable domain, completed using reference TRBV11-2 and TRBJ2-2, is EAGVAQSPRYKIIEKRQSVAFWCNPISGHATLYWYQQILGQGPKLLIQFQNNGVVDDSQLPKDRFSAERLKGVDSTLKIQPAKLEDSAVYLCASSRGARELFFGEGSRLTVL.

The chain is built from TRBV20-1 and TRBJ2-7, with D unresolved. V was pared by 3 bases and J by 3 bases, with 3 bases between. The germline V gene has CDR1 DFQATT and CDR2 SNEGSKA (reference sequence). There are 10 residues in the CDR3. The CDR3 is CSASYYEQYF. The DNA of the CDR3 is TGCAGTGCTAGTTACTACGAGCAGTACTTC.

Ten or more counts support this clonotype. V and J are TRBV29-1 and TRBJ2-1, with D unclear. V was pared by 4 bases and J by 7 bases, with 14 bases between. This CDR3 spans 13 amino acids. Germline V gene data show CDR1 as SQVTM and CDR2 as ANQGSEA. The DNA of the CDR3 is TGCAGCGTTGCTCCTGGGCTTCCGAATGAGCAGTTCTTC. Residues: CSVAPGLPNEQFF.

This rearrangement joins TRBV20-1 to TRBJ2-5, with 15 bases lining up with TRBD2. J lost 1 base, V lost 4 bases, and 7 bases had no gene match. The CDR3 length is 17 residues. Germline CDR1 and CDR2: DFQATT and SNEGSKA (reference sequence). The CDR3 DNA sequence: TGCAGTGCTATTCCGGGACTAGCGGGGGGACCCCAAGAGACCCAGTACTTC. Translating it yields CSAIPGLAGGPQETQYF.

CDR3: CASSSQGYSGNTIYF. In DNA form, the CDR3 reads TGCGCCAGCAGCTCTCAGGGGTACTCTGGAAACACCATATATTTT. The chain is built from TRBV5-1 and TRBJ1-3, with D possibly TRBD1 on 6 matching bases. Germline lookup yields CDR1 SGHRS and CDR2 YFSETQ. The CDR3 spans 15 residues. The V end was cut by 3 bases, the J end by 0 bases, with 10 bases between. The variable domain in full, with the rest retrieved from reference TRBV5-1 and TRBJ1-3, is KAGVTQTPRYLIKTRGQQVTLSCSPISGHRSVSWYQQTPGQGLQFLFEYFSETQRNKGNFPGRFSGRQFSNSRSEMNVSTLELGDSALYLCASSSQGYSGNTIYFGEGSWLTVV.

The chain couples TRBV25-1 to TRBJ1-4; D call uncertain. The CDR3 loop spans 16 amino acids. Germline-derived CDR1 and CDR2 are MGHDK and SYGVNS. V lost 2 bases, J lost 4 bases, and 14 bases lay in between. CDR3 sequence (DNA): TGTGCCAGCAGTGAACTGAGCCAGGTTAATAATGAAAAACTGTTTTTT. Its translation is CASSELSQVNNEKLFF. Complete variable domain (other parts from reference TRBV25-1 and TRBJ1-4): EADIYQTPRYLVIGTGKKITLECSQTMGHDKMYWYQQDPGMELHLIHYSYGVNSTEKGDLSSESTVSRIRTEHFPLTLESARPSHTSQYLCASSELSQVNNEKLFFGSGTQLSVL.

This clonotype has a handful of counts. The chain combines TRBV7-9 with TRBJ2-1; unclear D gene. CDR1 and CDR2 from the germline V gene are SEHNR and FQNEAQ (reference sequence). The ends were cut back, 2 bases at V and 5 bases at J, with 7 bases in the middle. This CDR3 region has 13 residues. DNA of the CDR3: TGTGCCAGCAGCTTAAATAGTGACAATGAGCAGTTCTTC. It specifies CASSLNSDNEQFF.

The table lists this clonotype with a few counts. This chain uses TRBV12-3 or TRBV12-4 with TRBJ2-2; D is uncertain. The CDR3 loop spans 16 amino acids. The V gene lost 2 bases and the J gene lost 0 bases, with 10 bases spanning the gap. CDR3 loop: CASSLQFSANTGELFF. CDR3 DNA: TGTGCCAGCAGTTTACAGTTTTCAGCGAACACCGGGGAGCTGTTTTTT.

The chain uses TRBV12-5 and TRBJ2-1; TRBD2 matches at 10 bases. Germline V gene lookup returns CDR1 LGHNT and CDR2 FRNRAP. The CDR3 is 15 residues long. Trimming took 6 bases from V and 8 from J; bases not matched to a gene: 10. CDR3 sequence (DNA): TGTGCTAGTGGATGGAGCGGGGGGGCAAGCTATGAGCAGTTCTTC. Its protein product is CASGWSGGASYEQFF.

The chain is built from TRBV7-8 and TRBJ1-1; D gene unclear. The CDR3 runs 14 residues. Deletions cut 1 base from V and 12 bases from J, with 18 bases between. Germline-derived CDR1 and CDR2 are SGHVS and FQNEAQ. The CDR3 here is CASSLEGLSTSTFF. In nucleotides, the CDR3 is TGTGCCAGCAGCTTAGAGGGTTTGAGCACTTCGACTTTCTTT.

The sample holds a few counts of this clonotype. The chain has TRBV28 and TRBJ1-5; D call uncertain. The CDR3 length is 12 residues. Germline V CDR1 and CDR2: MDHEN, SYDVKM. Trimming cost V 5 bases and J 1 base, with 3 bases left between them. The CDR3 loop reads CASSVSNQPQHF. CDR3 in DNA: TGTGCCAGCAGTGTGAGCAATCAGCCCCAGCATTTT. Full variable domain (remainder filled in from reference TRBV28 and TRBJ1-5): DVKVTQSSRYLVKRTGEKVFLECVQDMDHENMFWYRQDPGLGLRLIYFSYDVKMKEKGDIPEGYSVSREKKERFSLILESASTNQTSMYLCASSVSNQPQHFGDGTRLSIL.

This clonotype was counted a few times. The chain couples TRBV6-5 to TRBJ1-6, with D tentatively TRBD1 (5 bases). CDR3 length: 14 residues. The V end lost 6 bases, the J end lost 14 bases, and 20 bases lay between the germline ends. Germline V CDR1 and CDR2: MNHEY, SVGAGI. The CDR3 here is CASSPDSRTRTLHF. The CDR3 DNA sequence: TGTGCCAGCAGCCCCGACAGTCGTACGAGGACCCTCCACTTT.

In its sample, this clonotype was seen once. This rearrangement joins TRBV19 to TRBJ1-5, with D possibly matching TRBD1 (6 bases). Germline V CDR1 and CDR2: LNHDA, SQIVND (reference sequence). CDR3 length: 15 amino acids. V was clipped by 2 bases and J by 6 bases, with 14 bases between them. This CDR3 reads CASSIKQGTTQPQHF. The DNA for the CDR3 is TGTGCCAGTAGTATAAAGCAGGGGACGACTCAGCCCCAGCATTTT.

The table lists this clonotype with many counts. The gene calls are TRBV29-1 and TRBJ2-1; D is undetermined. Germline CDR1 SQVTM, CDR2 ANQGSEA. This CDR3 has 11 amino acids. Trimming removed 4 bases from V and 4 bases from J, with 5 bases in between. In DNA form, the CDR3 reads TGCAGCGTTGTGGGGTACAATGAGCAGTTCTTC. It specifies CSVVGYNEQFF.

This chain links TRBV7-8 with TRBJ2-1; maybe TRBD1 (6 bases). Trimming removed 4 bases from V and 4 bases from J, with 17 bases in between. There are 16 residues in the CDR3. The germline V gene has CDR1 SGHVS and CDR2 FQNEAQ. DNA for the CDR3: TGTGCCAGCAGCTCTATAACGGGACATCGATACAATGAGCAGTTCTTC. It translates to CASSSITGHRYNEQFF.

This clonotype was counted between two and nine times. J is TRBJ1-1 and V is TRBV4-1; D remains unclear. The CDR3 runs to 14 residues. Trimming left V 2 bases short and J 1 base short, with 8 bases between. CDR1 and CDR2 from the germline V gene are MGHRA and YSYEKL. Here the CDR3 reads CASSQYSGNTEAFF. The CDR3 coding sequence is TGCGCCAGCAGCCAATACAGCGGGAACACTGAAGCTTTCTTT.

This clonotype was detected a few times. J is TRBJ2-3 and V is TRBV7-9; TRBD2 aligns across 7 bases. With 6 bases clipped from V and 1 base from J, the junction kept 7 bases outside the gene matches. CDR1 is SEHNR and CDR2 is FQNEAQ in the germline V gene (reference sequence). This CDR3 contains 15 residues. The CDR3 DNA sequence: TGTGCCAGCAGTTCCAAGCGGGGCGGCACAGATACGCAGTATTTT. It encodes CASSSKRGGTDTQYF.

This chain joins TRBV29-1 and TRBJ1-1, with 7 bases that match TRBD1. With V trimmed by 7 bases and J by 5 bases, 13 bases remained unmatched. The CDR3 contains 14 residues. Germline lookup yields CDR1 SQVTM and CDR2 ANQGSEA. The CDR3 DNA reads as TGCAGCGCTCACAGGGGCGGGGGTAAAACTGAAGCTTTCTTT. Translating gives CSAHRGGGKTEAFF.

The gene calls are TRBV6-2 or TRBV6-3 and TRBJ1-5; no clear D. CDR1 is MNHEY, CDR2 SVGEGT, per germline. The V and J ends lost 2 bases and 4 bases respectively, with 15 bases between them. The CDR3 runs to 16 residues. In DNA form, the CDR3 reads TGTGCCAGCAGTTACCCCCCGTCCGGGGAGAATCAGCCCCAGCATTTT. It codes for CASSYPPSGENQPQHF.

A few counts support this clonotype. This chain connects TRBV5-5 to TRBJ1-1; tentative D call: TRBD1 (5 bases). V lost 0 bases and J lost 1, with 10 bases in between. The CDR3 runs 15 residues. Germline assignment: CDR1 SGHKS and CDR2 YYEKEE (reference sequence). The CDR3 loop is CASSLVGHANTEAFF. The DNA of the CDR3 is TGTGCCAGCAGCTTGGTCGGACACGCGAACACTGAAGCTTTCTTT. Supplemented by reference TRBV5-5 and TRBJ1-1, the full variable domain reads DAGVTQSPTHLIKTRGQQVTLRCSPISGHKSVSWYQQVLGQGPQFIFQYYEKEERGRGNFPDRFSARQFPNYSSELNVNALLLGDSALYLCASSLVGHANTEAFFGQGTRLTVV.

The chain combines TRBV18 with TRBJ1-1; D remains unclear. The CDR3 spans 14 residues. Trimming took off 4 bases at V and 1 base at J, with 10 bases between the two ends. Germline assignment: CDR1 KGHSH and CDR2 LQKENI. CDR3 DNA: TGTGCCAGCTCACTCAGTATAGGGAACACTGAAGCTTTCTTT. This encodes CASSLSIGNTEAFF.

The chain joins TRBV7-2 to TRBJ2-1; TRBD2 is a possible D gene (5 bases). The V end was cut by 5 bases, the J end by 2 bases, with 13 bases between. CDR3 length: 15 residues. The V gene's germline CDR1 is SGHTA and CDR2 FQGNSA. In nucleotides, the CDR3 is TGTGCCAGCAGCCGCGGAGCCGGGACCTACAATGAGCAGTTCTTC. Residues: CASSRGAGTYNEQFF.